The sequence of this TCR beta chain was determined in a study of T-cell reconstitution after alpha-beta-depleted transplantation in children (dated by TCRdb to about 2016). Concerning the study at large: T-cell immune reconstitution after TCRalphabeta/CD19-depleted allogeneic hematopoietic cell transplantation in children was quantitatively tracked in the study by means of TCR repertoire profiling.

Sample treatment or condition, as interpreted from the label and publication: allogeneic hematopoietic cell transplantation with graft depleted of TCRalphabeta T cells and CD19 B cells. Transplant recipients were children who received TCRalphabeta/CD19-depleted allogeneic hematopoietic cell grafts. The library was obtained by PCR. The instrument given in TCRdb is Illumina HiSeq 2500. TCR libraries were prepared with molecular barcoding, using unique molecular identifiers to normalize TCRbeta repertoire quantification. The public reads were reprocessed in TCRdb via fastp at Q25 and MiXCR, keeping in-frame beta chains. Rows matching on CDR3 protein sequence are summarized as one entry with the most common DNA and genes. Across this sample there are roughly 790,000 distinct CDR3 sequences, with less than 20% seen only once. The ten largest clones represent approximately 5% of the sample. At the junction V is shortened by 5 bases and J by 6 bases; bases outside the gene matches: 10. The CDR3, cysteine through phenylalanine, is 15 amino acids long. The DNA shown is the 45-base CDR3, in frame from base 1. CDR1 and CDR2, looked up from the germline V gene, are SNHLY and FYNNEI.

This clonotype was counted only a few times. There is no known antigen for this receptor. No clone much larger than this one lies a single base away; base qualities are absent. Findings and caveats that apply to the study as a whole: The high TCRbeta diversity at day 60 in some patients was ascribed to recipient T cells and intrathymic progenitors that had survived conditioning. About two months after transplant, the apparently early recovery of alphabetaT-cell counts reportedly depended on just several hundred clones that had expanded rapidly and came from non-depleted graft cells. The frequencies of hyperexpanded clones fell over the following months, and after one year, T-cell counts and TCRbeta diversity were mostly attributed to newly produced T cells.

The V and J segments used are TRBV2 and TRBJ2-1; 7 of the junction bases match TRBD2. The sequencing here drew on PBMCs, mostly from graft donor cells, taken 360 days after TCRalphabeta/CD19-depleted stem cell transplant. The receptor comes from a male patient younger than 18 who had a stem cell transplant for acute lymphoblastic leukemia, so the T cells may come from the graft donor. The DNA sequence follows: TGTGCCAGCAGTCCTTGGACTAGAAGGGGCAATGAGCAGTTCTTC. It specifies CASSPWTRRGNEQFF.